The next 21 T cell receptor beta chains were all read from a single sample in a study of T-cell memory formation after mild COVID-19. From the 5' RACE reads, TCRdb called clonotypes with MiXCR, one entry per CDR3 protein. The sample lists around 470,000 distinct CDR3 sequences, about 19% occurring once. The sample comprised PBMCs or a T cell subset sorted from them (not recorded which). All receptors come from an adult woman who had mild COVID-19 (a few samples of this study predate the infection). Cell type and time point are not known.

The J gene is TRBJ2-7, the V gene TRBV18, with TRBD1 matching over 9 bases. V was pared by 4 bases and J by 5 bases, with 6 bases of the junction left unmatched. The CDR3 has 14 residues. Germline loops: CDR1 KGHSH, CDR2 LQKENI. CDR3 DNA: TGTGCCAGCTCACTAGGGACAGGGAACAACGAGCAGTACTTC. This codes for CASSLGTGNNEQYF.

The CDR3 coding sequence is TGCAGTGCTAGCCAGGGAAACTACAATGAGCAGTTCTTC. It yields the protein CSASQGNYNEQFF. This sequence joins TRBV20-1 and TRBJ2-1; tentative D call: TRBD1 (5 bases). The CDR3 runs to 13 residues. CDR1 and CDR2 from the germline V gene are DFQATT and SNEGSKA (reference sequence). V shed 3 bases and J shed 3 bases, with 9 bases lying between them.

The J gene is TRBJ2-5, the V gene TRBV24-1; 9 bases line up with TRBD2. The CDR3 runs 17 residues. The germline gives CDR1 KGHDR, CDR2 SFDVKD. J was trimmed by 1 base and V by 5 bases; bases with no gene match: 10. CDR3 DNA: TGTGCCACCAGTGGCCTAGCGGGGAGCCCGGGCCAAGAGACCCAGTACTTC. Amino acids: CATSGLAGSPGQETQYF.

This clonotype came up a few times. J is TRBJ1-2 and V is TRBV12-3 or TRBV12-4; 8 bases map to TRBD1. CDR3 length equals 15 residues. V lost 6 bases to trimming and J lost 1 base; unmatched junction nucleotides: 7. The CDR3 nucleotides read TGTGCCAGCAGAGAACAGGGGGGGCTTAACTATGGCTACACCTTC. Its translation: CASREQGGLNYGYTF.

The rearrangement links TRBV27 to TRBJ1-1; 11 bases match TRBD1. J was trimmed by 7 bases and V by 6 bases; bases with no gene match: 10. CDR3 size: 15 residues. In germline, CDR1 is MNHEY, CDR2 SMNVEV (reference sequence). The CDR3 here is CASRDRGRRDNEAFF. CDR3 sequence (DNA): TGTGCCAGCAGGGACAGGGGGCGCCGGGATAATGAAGCTTTCTTT.

J is TRBJ2-7 and V is TRBV5-1, with 12 bases fitting TRBD1. The V gene end was trimmed by 0 bases and the J gene end by 5 bases; junction bases not matched to a gene: 3. CDR1 and CDR2 (germline): SGHRS, YFSETQ. The CDR3 spans 15 residues. The CDR3 DNA reads as TGCGCCAGCAGCTTGGGGGACAGGGGGCACAACGAGCAGTACTTC. Translated: CASSLGDRGHNEQYF.

The gene calls are TRBV3-1 and TRBJ1-2, with D unresolved. Per germline, CDR1 LGHDT and CDR2 YNNKEL (reference sequence). CDR3 length equals 13 residues. V lost 0 bases to trimming and J lost 8 bases, with 10 bases between them. CDR3 sequence: CASSQDPGAGYTF. CDR3 bases: TGTGCCAGCAGCCAAGATCCAGGAGCCGGCTACACCTTC.

This clonotype was seen only a few times. The chain recombines TRBV6-5 with TRBJ1-2, with TRBD1 matching over 8 bases. Trimming removed 0 bases from V and 4 bases from J; junction bases left unmatched: 7. Germline V gene data show CDR1 as MNHEY and CDR2 as SVGAGI. This CDR3 has 16 amino acids. The CDR3 sequence: CASSYSYTGGGYGYTF. DNA for the CDR3: TGTGCCAGCAGTTACTCCTATACAGGGGGGGGCTATGGCTACACCTTC.

The table lists this clonotype with a few counts. The chain combines TRBV4-1 with TRBJ2-1; 10 positions match TRBD2. This CDR3 has 17 residues. The germline gives CDR1 MGHRA, CDR2 YSYEKL. Trimming at V came to 2 bases and at J to 1 base, leaving 5 bases not matched to a gene. The CDR3 DNA sequence: TGCGCCAGCAGCCAACCGAGCGGGAGGGCTTCCTACAATGAGCAGTTCTTC. Its translation: CASSQPSGRASYNEQFF.

This clonotype came up a few times. V is TRBV9 and J is TRBJ2-1; 10 bases are a match to TRBD2. The J segment lost 9 bases and the V segment lost 7 bases, leaving 7 bases of the junction unmatched. This CDR3 spans 13 amino acids. Germline loops: CDR1 SGDLS, CDR2 YYNGEE. The CDR3 spells CASSSGSQVEQFF. CDR3 nucleotide sequence: TGTGCCAGCTCTAGCGGGAGTCAGGTTGAGCAGTTCTTC.

This clonotype was seen only a few times. One end of the junction does not line up with germline, which may come from a read error. The chain carries TRBV7-7 and TRBJ2-2, with 7 bases that match TRBD2. This CDR3 contains 18 residues. Germline V gene lookup returns CDR1 SSHAT and CDR2 FNYEAQ (reference sequence). The CDR3 sequence: CASSLKFGGSLNTGELFF. The CDR3 nucleotides are TGTGCTAGCAGCTTAAAGTTCGGCGGGAGCCTTAACACCGGGGAGCTGTTTTTT.

In this sample, this clonotype turned up a few times. CDR3 sequence (DNA): TGTGCCAGCAGCTTTTTCGGGACTTTCAACAATGAGCAGTTCTTC. Translation: CASSFFGTFNNEQFF. The chain employs TRBV11-2 and TRBJ2-1; D may be TRBD2 (6 bases). The CDR3 runs to 15 residues. Germline CDR1 SGHAT, CDR2 FQNNGV. The V end lost 3 bases, the J end lost 5 bases, and 14 bases lay between the germline ends.

The chain combines TRBV7-2 with TRBJ1-1, with no clear D. Trimming left V 3 bases short and J 1 base short, with 12 bases between. The germline gives CDR1 SGHTA, CDR2 FQGNSA. The CDR3 totals 15 residues. DNA for the CDR3: TGTGCCAGCAGCTTCTTAGGGCGAGCGAACACTGAAGCTTTCTTT. Its translation is CASSFLGRANTEAFF. The full variable domain, in which reference TRBV7-2 and TRBJ1-1 provide the parts outside the CDR3, is GAGVSQSPSNKVTEKGKDVELRCDPISGHTALYWYRQSLGQGLEFLIYFQGNSAPDKSGLPSDRFSAERTGGSVSTLTIQRTQQEDSAVYLCASSFLGRANTEAFFGQGTRLTVV.

This chain joins TRBV7-2 and TRBJ1-5; D remains unclear. Trimming removed 1 base at V and 9 bases at J, with 7 bases between. Germline CDR1 is SGHTA and CDR2 is FQGNSA. This CDR3 comprises 12 residues. As DNA, the CDR3 is TGTGCCAGCAGCTTAGGGTTTGCGCCCCAGCATTTT. It specifies CASSLGFAPQHF.

The rearrangement uses TRBV6-2 or TRBV6-3 and TRBJ1-5, with a weak D call TRBD1 (6 bases). The V gene lost 2 bases and the J gene lost 2 bases, with 13 bases spanning the gap. Per germline, CDR1 MNHEY and CDR2 SVGEGT. This CDR3 is 16 amino acids long. The CDR3 loop reads CASSYIQGAGNQPQHF. As DNA, the CDR3 is TGTGCCAGCAGTTACATACAGGGTGCGGGCAATCAGCCCCAGCATTTT.

This chain uses TRBV7-9 with TRBJ1-4; D call uncertain. Germline V lookup: CDR1 SEHNR, CDR2 FQNEAQ (reference sequence). The CDR3 covers 14 residues. V was pared by 2 bases and J by 5 bases, with 9 bases between. Written as DNA, the CDR3 is TGTGCCAGCAGCTTATCCACACAGAATGAAAAACTGTTTTTT. Protein product: CASSLSTQNEKLFF.

J is TRBJ1-5 and V is TRBV7-9, with D perhaps matching TRBD1 (6 bases). CDR3 length: 13 residues. V lost 3 bases, J lost 4 bases, and 7 bases lay in between. Germline CDR1 and CDR2: SEHNR and FQNEAQ (reference sequence). The CDR3 coding sequence is TGTGCCAGCAGCTTTCAGGGGAATCAGCCCCAGCATTTT. Its protein product is CASSFQGNQPQHF.

The chain uses TRBV7-3 and TRBJ2-1; D is possibly TRBD1 or TRBD2 (6 bases each). V dropped 5 bases and J dropped 5 bases, with 28 bases sitting between them. The CDR3 spans 19 residues. Looked up from germline, CDR1 is SGHTA and CDR2 is FQGTGA. The CDR3 loop is CASSPSGVVAPGDNNEQFF. The CDR3 DNA sequence: TGTGCCAGCAGCCCTTCGGGGGTGGTAGCGCCGGGGGACAACAATGAGCAGTTCTTC.

The chain couples TRBV6-1 to TRBJ2-7, with D perhaps assigned TRBD1 or TRBD2 (5 bases each). Looked up from germline, CDR1 is MNHNS and CDR2 is SASEGT. V dropped 0 bases and J dropped 6 bases, with 6 bases sitting between them. The CDR3 covers 12 residues. The CDR3 region is CASSEAGVEQYF. The CDR3 DNA reads TGTGCCAGCAGTGAAGCGGGGGTCGAGCAGTACTTC.

V is TRBV4-1 and J is TRBJ2-5; a possible D gene is TRBD2 (6 bases). The CDR3 loop spans 17 amino acids. V was trimmed by 4 bases and J by 1 base, leaving 19 bases between them. CDR1 is MGHRA and CDR2 is YSYEKL in the germline V gene. The CDR3, as DNA: TGCGCCAGCAGCCCATATCTAGCCGGGGGTCCCCAAGAGACCCAGTACTTC. Translated, it gives CASSPYLAGGPQETQYF.

This clonotype has more than one count but fewer than ten. The V gene is TRBV9, the J gene TRBJ1-1, with 7 bases aligning to TRBD1. Per the germline V gene, CDR1 is SGDLS and CDR2 is YYNGEE. There are 14 residues in the CDR3. The J segment lost 3 bases and the V segment lost 3 bases, leaving 5 bases of the junction unmatched. CDR3 nucleotide sequence: TGTGCCAGCAGCGAGACAGGGTCAGACACTGAAGCTTTCTTT. Encoded protein: CASSETGSDTEAFF. Drawing the rest from reference TRBV9 and TRBJ1-1, the complete variable domain is DSGVTQTPKHLITATGQRVTLRCSPRSGDLSVYWYQQSLDQGLQFLIQYYNGEERAKGNILERFSAQQFPDLHSELNLSSLELGDSALYFCASSETGSDTEAFFGQGTRLTVV.